Below are 28 T cell receptor beta chains sequenced from a single sample in a study of graft-versus-host responses after intestinal transplantation. Here immunoSEQ multiplex PCR was the method, and the copy in TCRdb shows in-frame clones only, minus some. The sample contains more than 85,000 clones, more than 85% of which appear only once. Antigens of these TCRs are unknown. Specimen: unstimulated CD8+ T cells sorted from spleen or lymph node cells, collected before intestinal transplant. The receptors were sampled from a human donor who received an intestinal transplant.

V is TRBV5-4 and J is TRBJ1-2; 9 bases are a match to TRBD1. The CDR3 runs to 13 residues. Germline lookup yields CDR1 SGHNT and CDR2 YYREEE (reference sequence). V was pared by 4 bases and J by 6 bases, with 4 bases of the junction left unmatched. CDR3 DNA sequence: TGTGCCAGCAGCGTATGGACAGGGGATGGCTACACCTTC. Translated, it gives CASSVWTGDGYTF.

This chain joins TRBV19 and TRBJ1-1; no definite D call. Trimming took 8 bases from V and 0 from J, leaving 10 bases between them. This CDR3 has 13 amino acids. From germline, CDR1 is LNHDA and CDR2 SQIVND (reference sequence). CDR3 bases: TGTGCCAGTTCCTCCACACTGAACACTGAAGCTTTCTTT. Translated, it gives CASSSTLNTEAFF. The full variable domain, in which reference TRBV19 and TRBJ1-1 provide the parts outside the CDR3, is DGGITQSPKYLFRKEGQNVTLSCEQNLNHDAMYWYRQDPGQGLRLIYYSQIVNDFQKGDIAEGYSVSREKKESFPLTVTSAQKNPTAFYLCASSSTLNTEAFFGQGTRLTVV.

The chain couples TRBV28 to TRBJ2-7; 12 bases fit TRBD1. Germline CDR1 is MDHEN and CDR2 is SYDVKM. Trimming at V came to 3 bases and at J to 7 bases, leaving 10 bases not matched to a gene. The CDR3 consists of 16 residues. CDR3: CASSLARDRGRGEQYF. The CDR3 bases are TGTGCCAGCAGTTTGGCGAGGGACAGGGGGCGAGGGGAGCAGTACTTC.

The chain's CDR3 is CASSPRGQLNYGYTF. The CDR3 bases are TGTGCCAGCTCACCACGGGGACAGTTAAACTATGGCTACACCTTC. The J gene is TRBJ1-2, the V gene TRBV18, with 7 bases fitting TRBD1. Trimming removed 1 base from V and 2 bases from J; junction bases left unmatched: 4. There are 15 residues in the CDR3. Germline V gene data show CDR1 as KGHSH and CDR2 as LQKENI. Full variable domain (remainder filled in from reference TRBV18 and TRBJ1-2): NAGVMQNPRHLVRRRGQEARLRCSPMKGHSHVYWYRQLPEEGLKFMVYLQKENIIDESGMPKERFSAEFPKEGPSILRIQQVVRGDSAAYFCASSPRGQLNYGYTFGSGTRLTVV.

V usage is TRBV19 and J usage is TRBJ1-5, with D uncertain. Trimming pared 6 bases from V and 2 bases from J, leaving 14 bases between. The CDR3 has 15 amino acids. Germline V gene sequence: CDR1 LNHDA, CDR2 SQIVND (reference sequence). As DNA, the CDR3 is TGTGCCAGTAGCCCCTGGGTGGAGGGCAATCAGCCCCAGCATTTT. Protein product: CASSPWVEGNQPQHF.

The V and J genes are TRBV7-9 and TRBJ1-1; D uncertain. Germline assignment: CDR1 SEHNR and CDR2 FQNEAQ (reference sequence). The V gene lost 5 bases and the J gene lost 6 bases, with 10 bases spanning the gap. The CDR3 runs to 12 residues. CDR3 protein: CASSRPGAEAFF. In DNA, the CDR3 is TGTGCCAGCAGCCGCCCTGGAGCTGAAGCTTTCTTT.

This chain joins TRBV7-9 and TRBJ2-7; TRBD2 aligns across 10 bases. The CDR3 contains 15 residues. Germline V CDR1 and CDR2: SEHNR, FQNEAQ (reference sequence). Trimming cost V 3 bases and J 5 bases; bases outside gene matches: 7. Here the CDR3 reads CASSFPLAGENEQYF. The CDR3 region has the DNA TGTGCCAGCAGCTTCCCCCTAGCGGGGGAGAACGAGCAGTACTTC. Drawing the rest from reference TRBV7-9 and TRBJ2-7, the complete variable domain is DTGVSQNPRHKITKRGQNVTFRCDPISEHNRLYWYRQTLGQGPEFLTYFQNEAQLEKSRLLSDRFSAERPKGSFSTLEIQRTEQGDSAMYLCASSFPLAGENEQYFGPGTRLTVT.

The chain is built from TRBV14 and TRBJ2-5, with TRBD1 matching 11 bases. The DNA end favors TRBJ2-7, so the J call may be wrong. The V gene's germline CDR1 is SGHDN and CDR2 FVKESK. The CDR3 has 14 amino acids. CDR3 DNA: TGTGCCAGCAGCCTGGGACAGGGGGACTACGAGCAGTACTTC. Protein product: CASSLGQGDYEQYF.

V and J are TRBV5-6 and TRBJ2-5, with a weak D call TRBD2 (5 bases). V was shortened by 4 bases and J by 5 bases, with 15 bases between the two germline ends. This CDR3 is 14 amino acids long. CDR1 and CDR2 from the germline V gene are SGHDT and YYEEEE. CDR3 region: CASSAETRVETQYF. The CDR3 bases are TGTGCCAGCAGCGCCGAAACTAGGGTCGAGACCCAGTACTTC. Combining the CDR3 with reference TRBV5-6 and TRBJ2-5 gives the whole variable domain DAGVTQSPTHLIKTRGQQVTLRCSPKSGHDTVSWYQQALGQGPQFIFQYYEEEERQRGNFPDRFSGHQFPNYSSELNVNALLLGDSALYLCASSAETRVETQYFGPGTRLLVL.

The V call is TRBV4-3, the J call TRBJ1-1; D gene uncertain. The germline V gene encodes CDR1 LGHNA and CDR2 YSLEER. The V and J ends lost 0 bases and 1 base respectively, with 6 bases between them. The CDR3 is 14 residues long. Here the CDR3 reads CASSQDLQNTEAFF. As DNA, the CDR3 is TGCGCCAGCAGCCAAGATTTACAGAACACTGAAGCTTTCTTT.

This clone was observed once. The CDR3 nucleotides read TGTGCCTGGAATCCCATGAACACTGAAGCTTTCTTT. It encodes CAWNPMNTEAFF. V and J are TRBV30 and TRBJ1-1, with D unclear. Trimming stripped 4 bases from V and 0 bases from J, with 6 bases between. The CDR3 has 12 amino acids. Germline V gene sequence: CDR1 GTSNPN, CDR2 SVGIG (reference sequence).

V gene TRBV21-1 combines with J gene TRBJ2-7; the table gives TRBD2 as D, unverified against the DNA. TRBV21-1 represents a pseudogene. CDR3 length: 16 amino acids. The chain's CDR3 is CASSKATKTDSYEQYF. The CDR3 DNA reads as TGTGCCAGCAGCAAAGCGACTAAGACGGACTCCTACGAGCAGTACTTC.

V gene TRBV4-3 combines with J gene TRBJ1-1; TRBD1 matches at 11 bases. Germline V gene data show CDR1 as LGHNA and CDR2 as YSLEER. The trim removed 7 bases at V and 0 bases at J, leaving 4 bases unmatched. CDR3 length equals 15 residues. CDR3 protein: CASKEDRGLNTEAFF. CDR3 in DNA: TGCGCCAGCAAAGAGGACAGGGGGCTGAACACTGAAGCTTTCTTT.

This chain connects TRBV19 to TRBJ1-1; TRBD1 agrees at 7 bases. The ends lost 4 bases at V and 1 base at J; junction bases unmatched: 6. The CDR3 contains 15 residues. Germline CDR1 LNHDA, CDR2 SQIVND (reference sequence). The CDR3 DNA reads as TGTGCCAGTAGTAATCCGGGACAGTGGAACACTGAAGCTTTCTTT. Translation: CASSNPGQWNTEAFF.

This clone appeared once. V usage is TRBV27 and J usage is TRBJ1-1; the match to TRBD1 covers 10 bases. The CDR3 sequence is 15 residues long. The J segment lost 3 bases and the V segment lost 4 bases, leaving 5 bases of the junction unmatched. Germline-derived CDR1 and CDR2 are MNHEY and SMNVEV (reference sequence). DNA for the CDR3: TGTGCCAGCAGTTCTGGGACAGGGGTGCACACTGAAGCTTTCTTT. Residues: CASSSGTGVHTEAFF.

This clone was detected only a few times. This chain connects TRBV2 to TRBJ1-1, with unresolved D. The CDR3 covers 13 residues. Germline CDR1 SNHLY, CDR2 FYNNEI. The V gene lost 6 bases and the J gene lost 2 bases, with 10 bases spanning the gap. The CDR3 DNA reads as TGTGCCAGCAGCGAAAGGAGCAACACTGAAGCTTTCTTT. Translated: CASSERSNTEAFF.

The V gene is TRBV7-6, the J gene TRBJ2-5, with 7 bases matching TRBD2. V lost 5 bases and J lost 1; bases outside the gene matches: 4. The CDR3 runs 14 residues. Germline CDR1 SGHVS, CDR2 FNYEAQ. In DNA form, the CDR3 reads TGTGCCAGCAGCGGCGGGGGAACCCAAGAGACCCAGTACTTC. Its protein product is CASSGGGTQETQYF.

J is TRBJ1-2 and V is TRBV30; 8 nucleotides align to TRBD1. There are 16 residues in the CDR3. The trim removed 0 bases at V and 3 bases at J, leaving 9 bases unmatched. Germline-derived CDR1 and CDR2 are GTSNPN and SVGIG (reference sequence). The CDR3 sequence: CAWSVNGQGADYGYTF. CDR3 nucleotides: TGTGCCTGGAGTGTAAACGGCCAGGGGGCGGACTATGGCTACACCTTC. Full variable domain (rest looked up from reference TRBV30 and TRBJ1-2): SQTIHQWPATLVQPVGSPLSLECTVEGTSNPNLYWYRQAAGRGLQLLFYSVGIGQISSEVPQNLSASRPQDRQFILSSKKLLLSDSGFYLCAWSVNGQGADYGYTFGSGTRLTVV.

The V call is TRBV7-2, the J call TRBJ2-7; 7 bases align to TRBD1. The ends lost 4 bases at V and 0 bases at J; junction bases unmatched: 3. Per germline, CDR1 SGHTA and CDR2 FQGNSA. The length of the CDR3 is 14 residues. The CDR3 DNA is TGTGCCAGCAGCTCGGGACAGTTCTCCTACGAGCAGTACTTC. It yields the protein CASSSGQFSYEQYF.

The V and J genes are TRBV4-1 and TRBJ1-4; 9 nucleotides line up with TRBD1. V was clipped by 3 bases and J by 7 bases; unmatched bases: 9. Germline CDR1 reads MGHRA; CDR2 reads YSYEKL. The CDR3 runs to 16 residues. The CDR3: CASSHPPGQGSEKLFF. DNA of the CDR3: TGCGCCAGCAGCCACCCACCCGGACAGGGGAGTGAAAAACTGTTTTTT.

The genes are TRBV23-1 and TRBJ2-7; perhaps TRBD1 as D (5 bases). TRBV23-1 is an open reading frame, and its role is uncertain. The ends were cut back, 1 base at V and 2 bases at J, with 15 bases in the middle. The CDR3 runs 16 residues. CDR3 sequence reads: CASSQYRRYRAYEQYF. The DNA of the CDR3 is TGCGCCAGCAGTCAATACAGGCGCTACCGTGCCTACGAGCAGTACTTC.

This rearrangement joins TRBV27 to TRBJ2-3; the match to TRBD2 covers 14 bases. Germline V gives CDR1 MNHEY, CDR2 SMNVEV (reference sequence). The ends lost 2 bases at V and 4 bases at J; junction bases unmatched: 8. The CDR3 totals 18 residues. The CDR3 sequence: CASSLGTSGGGVADTQYF. CDR3 coding DNA: TGTGCCAGCAGTTTAGGGACTAGCGGGGGCGGCGTCGCAGATACGCAGTATTTT.

This clone was seen only once. The J gene is TRBJ2-3, the V gene TRBV2; TRBD2 agrees at 13 bases. The CDR3 spans 17 residues. Germline-derived CDR1 and CDR2 are SNHLY and FYNNEI. V lost 5 bases, J lost 0 bases, and 5 bases stayed unmatched. The CDR3 sequence: CASSNLLAGGSTDTQYF. The CDR3 DNA sequence: TGTGCCAGCAGTAACCTACTAGCGGGGGGGAGCACAGATACGCAGTATTTT. The variable domain in full, with the rest retrieved from reference TRBV2 and TRBJ2-3, is EPEVTQTPSHQVTQMGQEVILRCVPISNHLYFYWYRQILGQKVEFLVSFYNNEISEKSEIFDDQFSVERPDGSNFTLKIRSTKLEDSAMYFCASSNLLAGGSTDTQYFGPGTRLTVL.

The V call is TRBV7-2, the J call TRBJ2-5; 8 bases are shared with TRBD2. There are 16 residues in the CDR3. J gave up 0 bases and V 6 bases, and 9 bases lay outside the gene matches. Germline assignment: CDR1 SGHTA and CDR2 FQGNSA. This CDR3 is CASRAWASGYQETQYF. As DNA, the CDR3 is TGTGCCAGCAGGGCTTGGGCTAGCGGGTACCAAGAGACCCAGTACTTC.

V gene TRBV30 combines with J gene TRBJ1-1, with 8 bases fitting TRBD1. Germline V CDR1 and CDR2: GTSNPN, SVGIG (reference sequence). This CDR3 contains 14 residues. V trimming: 0 bases; J trimming: 1 base; junction bases outside the gene matches: 1. Here the CDR3 reads CAWSVGTGNTEAFF. CDR3 in DNA: TGTGCCTGGAGTGTCGGGACAGGGAACACTGAAGCTTTCTTT.

The chain has TRBV4-1 and TRBJ1-1, with 7 positions matching TRBD1. This CDR3 has 13 residues. The V and J ends lost 4 bases and 6 bases, in that order; junction bases with no gene match: 5. Germline CDR1 is MGHRA and CDR2 is YSYEKL. The CDR3 reads CASSLQGVSEAFF. The DNA of the CDR3 is TGCGCCAGCAGCCTCCAGGGGGTCTCTGAAGCTTTCTTT.

The chain combines TRBV4-3 with TRBJ2-1; perhaps TRBD1 as D (6 bases). CDR3 size: 14 residues. Germline CDR1 reads LGHNA; CDR2 reads YSLEER. Trimming pared 1 base from V and 7 bases from J, leaving 11 bases between. Here the CDR3 reads CASSQAIRGNEQFF. CDR3 sequence (DNA): TGCGCCAGCAGCCAAGCAATTAGGGGGAATGAGCAGTTCTTC.

The chain is built from TRBV27 and TRBJ2-5; 12 bases fit TRBD2. J was trimmed by 12 bases and V by 4 bases; bases with no gene match: 9. The CDR3 sequence is 14 residues long. Germline loops: CDR1 MNHEY, CDR2 SMNVEV (reference sequence). The CDR3 nucleotides are TGTGCCAGCAGTTACGCTAGCGGGGGGGCCCCCGAGTACTTC. It yields the protein CASSYASGGAPEYF.